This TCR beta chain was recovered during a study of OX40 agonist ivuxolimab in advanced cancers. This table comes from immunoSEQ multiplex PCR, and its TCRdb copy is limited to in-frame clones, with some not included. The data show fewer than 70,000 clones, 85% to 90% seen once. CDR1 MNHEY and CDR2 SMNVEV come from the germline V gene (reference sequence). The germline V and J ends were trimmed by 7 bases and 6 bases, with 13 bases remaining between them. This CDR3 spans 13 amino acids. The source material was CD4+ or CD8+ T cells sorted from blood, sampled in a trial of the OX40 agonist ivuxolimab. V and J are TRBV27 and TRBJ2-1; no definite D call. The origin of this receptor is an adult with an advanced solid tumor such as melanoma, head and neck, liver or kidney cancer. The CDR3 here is CASTLGPSNEQFF. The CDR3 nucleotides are TGTGCCAGCACCCTCGGGCCTAGCAATGAGCAGTTCTTC.